Following are 30 T cell receptor beta chains from one sample sequenced in a study of blood T cells in healthy people across ages. A second PCR of about 7 to 12 cycles used a sample-barcoded 5' primer and a J-beta primer mix. In TCRdb, the 5' RACE reads were re-called with MiXCR into one record per CDR3 protein. The table includes about 650,000 distinct CDR3 sequences, about 32% detected once. Sequenced material: blood. The receptor source for this set is a woman older than 75 in good health.

The CDR3 spells CSTHGVGSHNEQFF. The CDR3 nucleotides are TGCAGTACACATGGGGTCGGGAGCCACAATGAGCAGTTCTTC. The chain has TRBV29-1 and TRBJ2-1; D may be TRBD2 (6 bases). CDR1 and CDR2 (germline): SQVTM, ANQGSEA. The CDR3 is 14 residues long.

This clonotype was detected ten times or more. The V call is TRBV6-2 or TRBV6-3, the J call TRBJ2-4; D is possibly TRBD2 (5 bases). The V and J ends lost 7 bases and 9 bases respectively, with 16 bases between them. Germline CDR1 MNHEY, CDR2 SVGEGT. The CDR3 consists of 13 residues. CDR3 loop: CASTSWRGGIQYF. In DNA, the CDR3 is TGTGCCAGCACCAGTTGGAGAGGAGGCATTCAGTACTTC.

This clonotype has at least ten counts. The chain links TRBV7-9 to TRBJ1-2, with D possibly being TRBD1 (5 bases). V lost 2 bases to trimming and J lost 4 bases, with 11 bases between them. CDR1 is SEHNR, CDR2 FQNEAQ, per germline (reference sequence). The CDR3 covers 14 residues. In nucleotides, the CDR3 is TGTGCCAGCAGCTTAACCTCCAGGGCCTATGGCTACACCTTC. Translating gives CASSLTSRAYGYTF.

The rearrangement joins TRBV5-5 to TRBJ1-2; D call uncertain. With 1 base removed from V and 5 bases from J, the gap between germline ends came to 12 bases. Per germline, CDR1 SGHKS and CDR2 YYEKEE (reference sequence). The CDR3 contains 14 residues. The CDR3 region has the DNA TGTGCCAGCAGCTTGCCTCCAGTTAGATATGGCTACACCTTC. It codes for CASSLPPVRYGYTF.

The chain is built from TRBV5-1 and TRBJ1-1; TRBD1 agrees at 10 bases. This CDR3 comprises 16 residues. J was trimmed by 5 bases and V by 4 bases; bases with no gene match: 11. Germline loops: CDR1 SGHRS, CDR2 YFSETQ. This CDR3 is CASSAEAGTGETEAFF. The CDR3 DNA sequence: TGCGCCAGCAGCGCTGAGGCCGGGACAGGGGAGACTGAAGCTTTCTTT. Full variable domain (missing parts from reference TRBV5-1 and TRBJ1-1): KAGVTQTPRYLIKTRGQQVTLSCSPISGHRSVSWYQQTPGQGLQFLFEYFSETQRNKGNFPGRFSGRQFSNSRSEMNVSTLELGDSALYLCASSAEAGTGETEAFFGQGTRLTVV.

In its sample, this clonotype was seen a few times. A much larger clone lies one base from this, so it may be a read error. V gene TRBV20-1 combines with J gene TRBJ2-5; 7 nucleotides match TRBD2. Looked up from germline, CDR1 is DFQATT and CDR2 is SNEGSKA (reference sequence). After removal of 2 bases from V and 2 bases from J, the junction contained 5 bases not matched to a gene. The CDR3 is made up of 14 amino acids. The CDR3 here is CSARRAGRQETQYF. The CDR3 bases are TGCAGTGCTAGAAGAGCGGGACGTCAAGAGACCCAGTACTTC.

This sequence joins TRBV10-1 and TRBJ2-1; TRBD2 matches at 8 bases. There are 15 residues in the CDR3. V dropped 2 bases and J dropped 3; count of bases not matched to a gene: 3. Germline V gene lookup returns CDR1 WNHNN and CDR2 SYGVQD (reference sequence). This CDR3 reads CASSESGSFYNEQFF. CDR3 nucleotides: TGCGCCAGCAGTGAGAGCGGGAGTTTCTACAATGAGCAGTTCTTC.

In its sample, this clonotype was seen once. The chain has TRBV4-3 and TRBJ2-5; 7 bases map to TRBD2. V lost 1 base and J lost 11; bases outside the gene matches: 7. CDR1 LGHNA and CDR2 YSLEER come from the germline V gene. The CDR3 totals 13 residues. Here the CDR3 reads CASSQAWAGEQYF. CDR3 DNA: TGCGCCAGCAGCCAAGCTTGGGCGGGGGAGCAGTACTTC.

This clonotype was recorded many times. The gene calls are TRBV28 and TRBJ2-7, with D maybe TRBD1 (6 bases). The CDR3 has 15 residues. CDR1 and CDR2 (germline): MDHEN, SYDVKM. Trimming removed 3 bases from V and 0 bases from J, with 12 bases in between. The CDR3 DNA reads as TGTGCCAGCAGTTTTACAGGGAACCCCTCCTACGAGCAGTACTTC. Its translation: CASSFTGNPSYEQYF.

There are many counts of this clonotype. This rearrangement joins TRBV7-8 to TRBJ2-1; the match to TRBD1 covers 12 bases. The CDR3 has 18 residues. Germline V gene data show CDR1 as SGHVS and CDR2 as FQNEAQ. J lost 5 bases, V lost 0 bases, and 8 bases had no gene match. As DNA, the CDR3 is TGTGCCAGCAGCTTAGCGGGGACAGGGGGCCTCGCTGACAATGAGCAGTTCTTC. It is translated as CASSLAGTGGLADNEQFF.

Many counts were recorded for this clonotype. The V call is TRBV20-1, the J call TRBJ2-3; weak D call: TRBD1 (5 bases). The CDR3 totals 15 residues. Germline loops: CDR1 DFQATT, CDR2 SNEGSKA (reference sequence). V gave up 7 bases and J gave up 2 bases, with 19 bases separating them. The CDR3, as DNA: TGCAGTGTAGCACAATCGGACATTACCACAGATACGCAGTATTTT. Translating it yields CSVAQSDITTDTQYF.

In its sample, this clonotype was seen many times. The chain carries TRBV7-2 and TRBJ2-1; 7 nucleotides match TRBD2. From germline, CDR1 is SGHTA and CDR2 FQGNSA. This CDR3 comprises 15 residues. Trimming removed 4 bases from V and 7 bases from J; junction bases left unmatched: 10. CDR3: CASSSRLAGWNEQFF. DNA of the CDR3: TGTGCCAGCAGCTCAAGACTAGCAGGATGGAATGAGCAGTTCTTC.

This clonotype has ten or more counts. CDR3 residues: CAWSLPGFQETQYF. The DNA for the CDR3 is TGTGCCTGGAGTCTCCCTGGCTTCCAAGAGACCCAGTACTTC. The chain joins TRBV30 to TRBJ2-5; no definite D call. The germline V gene has CDR1 GTSNPN and CDR2 SVGIG (reference sequence). The CDR3 is 14 residues long. V was cut by 2 bases and J by 1 base, with 11 bases left in between.

With regard to this clonotype: This clone may be a read error of a much larger clone one base away. This chain uses TRBV20-1 with TRBJ1-5, with 7 bases identical to TRBD1. Germline V gene lookup returns CDR1 DFQATT and CDR2 SNEGSKA (reference sequence). This CDR3 spans 15 amino acids. Trimming took 0 bases from V and 6 from J; bases not matched to a gene: 8. This CDR3 reads CSARDDRGRGQPQHF. Here the CDR3 DNA reads TGCAGTGCTAGAGATGATAGGGGGCGCGGTCAGCCCCAGCATTTT.

This clonotype was seen at least ten times. J is TRBJ2-3 and V is TRBV20-1, with TRBD2 matching 8 bases. CDR3 length equals 14 residues. Losses at the gene ends were 5 bases for V and 5 bases for J; bases not matched to a gene: 9. Per the germline V gene, CDR1 is DFQATT and CDR2 is SNEGSKA (reference sequence). The CDR3 loop is CSAEAGGRKDTQYF. The CDR3 nucleotides read TGCAGTGCTGAGGCGGGGGGCCGAAAAGATACGCAGTATTTT.

This clonotype was observed a handful of times. The CDR3 DNA reads TGTGCCAGCAGTTTAGGACTAGCGGGGGTCAATAATGAGCAGTACTTC. Its protein is CASSLGLAGVNNEQYF. The chain uses TRBV27 and TRBJ2-5, with TRBD2 matching over 13 bases. The germline gives CDR1 MNHEY, CDR2 SMNVEV (reference sequence). V shed 2 bases and J 11 bases; nucleotides not matched to a gene: 11. There are 16 residues in the CDR3.

This chain connects TRBV6-5 to TRBJ2-7; D is uncertain. This CDR3 is built from 16 residues. Germline V gene sequence: CDR1 MNHEY, CDR2 SVGAGI. V was pared by 4 bases and J by 6 bases, with 22 bases between. The CDR3 loop reads CASSSPRLEASFEQYF. The CDR3 nucleotides read TGTGCCAGCAGTTCCCCGAGACTGGAAGCGAGTTTCGAGCAGTACTTC.

Note on this clonotype: A much larger clone differs by one base, so this may be a read error. The rearrangement links TRBV7-2 to TRBJ2-7; 9 bases align to TRBD1. The V segment lost 2 bases and the J segment 3 bases; nucleotides outside the gene matches: 5. The CDR3 length is 15 residues. The germline V gene has CDR1 SGHTA and CDR2 FQGNSA. This CDR3 is CASSLSGQGCYEQYF. CDR3 nucleotides: TGTGCCAGCAGCTTATCGGGACAGGGATGCTACGAGCAGTACTTC.

The V call is TRBV7-2, the J call TRBJ1-1; a weak D match, TRBD1 (5 bases). There are 15 residues in the CDR3. Trimming pared 0 bases from V and 4 bases from J, leaving 12 bases between. The V gene's germline CDR1 is SGHTA and CDR2 FQGNSA. The CDR3 protein is CASSLAPPGGTEAFF. The CDR3 coding sequence is TGTGCCAGCAGCTTAGCCCCCCCCGGGGGCACTGAAGCTTTCTTT.

There are many counts of this clonotype. The V call is TRBV29-1, the J call TRBJ2-3, with a possible D match to TRBD1 (6 bases). Germline lookup yields CDR1 SQVTM and CDR2 ANQGSEA. The CDR3 consists of 15 residues. V gave up 2 bases and J gave up 2 bases, with 14 bases separating them. CDR3 bases: TGCAGCGTTGAATCTTACAGGGATCCCACAGATACGCAGTATTTT. Amino acid sequence: CSVESYRDPTDTQYF.

Notes on this clonotype: A junction end diverges from the germline sequence, so it may reflect a read error. The V call is TRBV7-6, the J call TRBJ1-4, with D hard to call. Germline CDR1 and CDR2: SGHVS and FNYEAQ. This CDR3 has 14 residues. CDR3 loop: CASSQEADNEKRFF. The CDR3 DNA is TGTGCCAGCAGCCAAGAGGCCGATAATGAAAAACGGTTTTTT.

This clonotype was counted ten times or more. V is TRBV20-1 and J is TRBJ2-3; no firm D call. V was shortened by 4 bases and J by 2 bases, with 10 bases between the two germline ends. Germline values: CDR1 DFQATT, CDR2 SNEGSKA (reference sequence). The CDR3 loop spans 13 amino acids. The CDR3 loop reads CSATTYLTDTQYF. The CDR3 coding sequence is TGCAGTGCTACTACATACCTCACAGATACGCAGTATTTT.

This clonotype was seen once. A read error may account for a junction end that differs from germline. This chain joins TRBV7-3 and TRBJ1-1; D gene ambiguous. Germline V gene data show CDR1 as SGHTA and CDR2 as FQGTGA. This CDR3 has 14 residues. CDR3 amino acids: CASSLEGRSTDAFF. The CDR3 nucleotides read TGTGCCAGCAGCTTAGAGGGTCGAAGCACTGACGCTTTCTTT.

For this clonotype: Since a much larger clone is just one base distant, this may be a read error. The rearrangement links TRBV2 to TRBJ2-4, with D tentatively TRBD2 (5 bases). CDR1 is SNHLY and CDR2 is FYNNEI in the germline V gene. CDR3 size: 13 residues. The CDR3 DNA reads as TGTGCCAGCATTGGGAGCTTGAAAAACATTCGGTACTTC. Its translation is CASIGSLKNIRYF.

In regard to this clonotype: A much larger clone is a single base away; this may be a read error. The chain has TRBV29-1 and TRBJ1-4; perhaps TRBD1 as D (5 bases). Trimming took off 0 bases at V and 5 bases at J, with 7 bases between the two ends. The CDR3 covers 13 residues. Looked up from germline, CDR1 is SQVTM and CDR2 is ANQGSEA. The CDR3 reads CSVEEGVNEKLFF. CDR3 DNA: TGCAGCGTTGAAGAGGGGGTGAATGAAAAACTGTTTTTT.

The DNA of the CDR3 is TGTGCCAGCAGTTTATCGCGAGCGGGAGGCCGAACCTCTACAGATACGCAGTATTTT. Protein: CASSLSRAGGRTSTDTQYF. The chain couples TRBV27 to TRBJ2-3; 9 bases fit TRBD2. CDR1 MNHEY and CDR2 SMNVEV come from the germline V gene (reference sequence). CDR3 size: 19 residues. Trimming cost V 0 bases and J 3 bases; bases outside gene matches: 13.

This clonotype was counted ten times or more. The rearrangement uses TRBV5-6 and TRBJ1-4; D is undetermined. V lost 4 bases and J 0 bases, leaving 10 bases between the germline ends. The CDR3 has 15 amino acids. CDR1 and CDR2 from the germline V gene are SGHDT and YYEEEE. This chain's CDR3 is CASSAMVPTNEKLFF. The CDR3 nucleotides are TGTGCCAGCAGCGCGATGGTCCCAACTAATGAAAAACTGTTTTTT.

Concerning this clonotype itself: A much larger clonotype is one base distant, so this may be a read error. V and J are TRBV7-2 and TRBJ1-2; maybe TRBD1 (6 bases). Germline lookup yields CDR1 SGHTA and CDR2 FQGNSA. This CDR3 comprises 14 residues. CDR3 region: CASSLLRGLYDYTF. The CDR3 DNA sequence: TGTGCCAGCAGCTTACTCAGGGGCCTCTATGACTACACCTTC.

The table lists this clonotype with a few counts. This chain connects TRBV12-3 or TRBV12-4 to TRBJ1-4; no firm D call. V lost 5 bases and J lost 2, with 9 bases in between. The CDR3 runs 14 residues. CDR3 sequence (DNA): TGTGCCAGCAGTCGGGGAGGCACTAATGAAAAACTGTTTTTT. Protein product: CASSRGGTNEKLFF.

This chain connects TRBV7-2 to TRBJ1-4; D is possibly TRBD1 (5 bases). The CDR3 covers 14 residues. Germline CDR1 SGHTA, CDR2 FQGNSA. The ends were cut back, 0 bases at V and 7 bases at J, with 9 bases in the middle. This chain's CDR3 is CASSLAGASEKLFF. The CDR3 nucleotides are TGTGCCAGCAGCTTAGCAGGGGCGTCTGAAAAACTGTTTTTT.